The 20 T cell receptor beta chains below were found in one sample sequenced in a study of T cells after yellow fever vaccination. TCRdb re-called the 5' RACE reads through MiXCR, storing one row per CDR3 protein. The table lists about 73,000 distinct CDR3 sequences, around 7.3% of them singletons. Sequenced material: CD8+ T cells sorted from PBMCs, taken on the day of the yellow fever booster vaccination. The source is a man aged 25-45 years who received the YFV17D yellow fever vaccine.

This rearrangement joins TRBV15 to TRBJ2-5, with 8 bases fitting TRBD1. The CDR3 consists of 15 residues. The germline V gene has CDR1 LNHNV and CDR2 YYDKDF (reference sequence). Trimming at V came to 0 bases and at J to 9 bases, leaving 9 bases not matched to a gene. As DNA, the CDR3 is TGTGCCACCAGCAGAGATAAGGGACAGGCATTGTCCCAGTACTTC. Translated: CATSRDKGQALSQYF.

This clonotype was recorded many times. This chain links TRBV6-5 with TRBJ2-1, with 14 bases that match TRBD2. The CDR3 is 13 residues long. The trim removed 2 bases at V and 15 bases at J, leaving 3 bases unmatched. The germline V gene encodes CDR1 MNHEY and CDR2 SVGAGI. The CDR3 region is CASSYGTSGRRFF. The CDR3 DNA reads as TGTGCCAGCAGTTACGGGACTAGCGGGAGACGGTTCTTC.

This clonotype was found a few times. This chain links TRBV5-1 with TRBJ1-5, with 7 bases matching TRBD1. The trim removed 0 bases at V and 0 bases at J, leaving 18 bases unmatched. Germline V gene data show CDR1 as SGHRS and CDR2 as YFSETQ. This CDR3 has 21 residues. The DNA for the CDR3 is TGCGCCAGCAGCTTGGCGCGGGGACAGAATTTTTTACCAAATAGCAATCAGCCCCAGCATTTT. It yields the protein CASSLARGQNFLPNSNQPQHF.

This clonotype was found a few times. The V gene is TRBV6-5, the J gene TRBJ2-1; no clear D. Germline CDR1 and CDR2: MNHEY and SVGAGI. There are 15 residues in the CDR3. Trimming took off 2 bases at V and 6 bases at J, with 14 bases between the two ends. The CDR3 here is CASSYEVYGSNEQFF. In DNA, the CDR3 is TGTGCCAGCAGTTACGAAGTGTACGGCTCCAATGAGCAGTTCTTC.

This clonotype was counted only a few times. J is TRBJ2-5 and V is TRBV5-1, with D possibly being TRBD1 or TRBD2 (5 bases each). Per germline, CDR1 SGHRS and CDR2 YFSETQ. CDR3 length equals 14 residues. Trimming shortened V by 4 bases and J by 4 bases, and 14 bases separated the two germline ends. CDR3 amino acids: CASSGGHGAETQYF. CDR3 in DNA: TGCGCCAGCAGCGGAGGACACGGGGCAGAGACCCAGTACTTC.

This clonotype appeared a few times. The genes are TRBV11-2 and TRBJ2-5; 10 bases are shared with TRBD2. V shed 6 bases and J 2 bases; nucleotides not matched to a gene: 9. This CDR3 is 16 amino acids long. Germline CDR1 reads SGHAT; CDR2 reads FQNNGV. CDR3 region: CASRGVAGGKQETQYF. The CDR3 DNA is TGTGCCAGCAGGGGGGTAGCGGGAGGAAAGCAAGAGACCCAGTACTTC.

The CDR3 is CSALDESSYEQYF. CDR3 DNA sequence: TGCAGCGCCCTGGACGAGAGCTCCTACGAGCAGTACTTC. The chain has TRBV29-1 and TRBJ2-7; D uncertain. The V and J ends lost 7 bases and 0 bases respectively, with 13 bases between them. CDR3 length: 13 residues. Germline assignment: CDR1 SQVTM and CDR2 ANQGSEA.

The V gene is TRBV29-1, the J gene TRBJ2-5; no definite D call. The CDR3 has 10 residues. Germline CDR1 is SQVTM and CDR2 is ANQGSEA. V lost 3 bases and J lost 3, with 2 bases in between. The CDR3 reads CSVDKETQYF. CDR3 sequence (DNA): TGCAGCGTTGACAAAGAGACCCAGTACTTC.

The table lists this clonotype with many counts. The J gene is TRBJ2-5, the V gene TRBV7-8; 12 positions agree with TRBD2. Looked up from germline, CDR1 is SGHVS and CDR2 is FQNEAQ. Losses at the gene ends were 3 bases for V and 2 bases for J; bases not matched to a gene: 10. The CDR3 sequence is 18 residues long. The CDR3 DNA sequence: TGTGCCAGCAGCTTCCTTTGGGGCGGGACTAGCGGGCAAGAGACCCAGTACTTC. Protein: CASSFLWGGTSGQETQYF.

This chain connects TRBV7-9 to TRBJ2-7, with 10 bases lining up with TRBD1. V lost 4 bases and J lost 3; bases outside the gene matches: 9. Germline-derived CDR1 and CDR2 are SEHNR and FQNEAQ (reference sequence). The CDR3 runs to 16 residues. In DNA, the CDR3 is TGTGCCAGCAGCTCCTCCTCCGGGACAGGGGACTACGAGCAGTACTTC. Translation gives CASSSSSGTGDYEQYF.

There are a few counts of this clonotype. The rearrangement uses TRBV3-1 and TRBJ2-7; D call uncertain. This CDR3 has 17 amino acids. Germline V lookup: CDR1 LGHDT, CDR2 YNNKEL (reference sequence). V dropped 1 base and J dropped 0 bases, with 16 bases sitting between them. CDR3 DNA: TGTGCCAGCAGCCAAGCACCTCCAAGGGTGGACTCCTACGAGCAGTACTTC. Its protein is CASSQAPPRVDSYEQYF.

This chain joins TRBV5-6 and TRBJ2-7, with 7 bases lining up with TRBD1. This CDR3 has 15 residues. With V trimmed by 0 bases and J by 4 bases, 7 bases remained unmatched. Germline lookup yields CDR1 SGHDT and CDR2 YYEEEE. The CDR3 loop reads CASSLAPTGNYEQYF. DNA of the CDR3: TGTGCCAGCAGCTTGGCTCCGACAGGGAATTACGAGCAGTACTTC. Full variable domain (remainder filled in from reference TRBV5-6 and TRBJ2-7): DAGVTQSPTHLIKTRGQQVTLRCSPKSGHDTVSWYQQALGQGPQFIFQYYEEEERQRGNFPDRFSGHQFPNYSSELNVNALLLGDSALYLCASSLAPTGNYEQYFGPGTRLTVT.

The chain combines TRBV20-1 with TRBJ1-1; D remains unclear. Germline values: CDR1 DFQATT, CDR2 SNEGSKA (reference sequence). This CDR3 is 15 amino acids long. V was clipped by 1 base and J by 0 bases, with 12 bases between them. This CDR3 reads CSARAVVSLNTEAFF. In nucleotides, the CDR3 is TGCAGTGCTAGAGCAGTCGTCAGTTTGAACACTGAAGCTTTCTTT.

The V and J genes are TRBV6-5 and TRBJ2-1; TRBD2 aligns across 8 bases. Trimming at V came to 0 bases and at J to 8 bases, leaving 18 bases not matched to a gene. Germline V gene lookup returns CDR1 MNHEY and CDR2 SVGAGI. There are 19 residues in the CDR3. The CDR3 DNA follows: TGTGCCAGCAGTTACTCGTCATTAGGACTAGCATCTCGGAGCGATGAGCAGTTCTTC. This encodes CASSYSSLGLASRSDEQFF.

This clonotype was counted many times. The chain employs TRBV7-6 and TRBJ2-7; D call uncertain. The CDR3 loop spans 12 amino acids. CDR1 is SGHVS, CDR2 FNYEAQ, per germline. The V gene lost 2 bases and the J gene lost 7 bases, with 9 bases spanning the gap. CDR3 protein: CASSLTTREQYF. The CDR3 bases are TGTGCCAGCAGCTTAACGACACGTGAGCAGTACTTC.

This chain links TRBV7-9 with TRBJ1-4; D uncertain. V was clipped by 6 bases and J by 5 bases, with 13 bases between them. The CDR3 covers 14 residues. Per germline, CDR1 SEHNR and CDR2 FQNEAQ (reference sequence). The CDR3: CASRMGGQNEKLFF. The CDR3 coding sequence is TGTGCCAGCAGGATGGGTGGCCAGAATGAAAAACTGTTTTTT.

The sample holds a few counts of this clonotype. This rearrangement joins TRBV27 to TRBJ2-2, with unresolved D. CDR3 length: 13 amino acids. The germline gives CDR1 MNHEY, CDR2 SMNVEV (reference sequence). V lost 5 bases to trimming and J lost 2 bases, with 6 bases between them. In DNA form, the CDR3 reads TGTGCCAGCAGTGGCCAAAACACCGGGGAGCTGTTTTTT. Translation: CASSGQNTGELFF.

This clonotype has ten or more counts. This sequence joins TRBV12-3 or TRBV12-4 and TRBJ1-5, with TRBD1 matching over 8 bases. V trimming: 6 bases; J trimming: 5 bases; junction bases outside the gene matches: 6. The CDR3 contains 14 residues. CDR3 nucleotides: TGTGCCAGCAGCGCGGACAGGGTGGATCAGCCCCAGCATTTT. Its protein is CASSADRVDQPQHF.

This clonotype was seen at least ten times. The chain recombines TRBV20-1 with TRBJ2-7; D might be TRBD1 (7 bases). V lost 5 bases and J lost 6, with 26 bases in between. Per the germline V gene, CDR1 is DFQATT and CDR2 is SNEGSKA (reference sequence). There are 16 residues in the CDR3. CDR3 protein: CSAQRFGARGVPEQYF. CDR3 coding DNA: TGCAGTGCTCAAAGGTTTGGGGCCAGGGGGGTTCCCGAGCAGTACTTC.

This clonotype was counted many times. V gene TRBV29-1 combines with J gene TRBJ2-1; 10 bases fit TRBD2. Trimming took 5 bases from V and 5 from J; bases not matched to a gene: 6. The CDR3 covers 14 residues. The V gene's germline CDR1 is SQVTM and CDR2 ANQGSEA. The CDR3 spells CSVFGTSENNEQFF. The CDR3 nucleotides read TGCAGCGTTTTCGGGACTAGCGAGAACAATGAGCAGTTCTTC.